This paragraph covers one T cell receptor (beta chain) sequence. These data belong to a study of control samples from healthy donors and cancer patients. The method was immunoSEQ multiplex PCR; TCRdb's version includes in-frame clones alone and lacks a portion of them. The data show roughly 150,000 clones, more than 85% seen once. Germline V gene lookup returns CDR1 MNHEY and CDR2 SVGAGI. The CDR3 spans 15 residues. The V and J ends lost 5 bases and 3 bases respectively, with 16 bases between them. Sequenced sample: blood. The sequence was obtained from a man aged 18 to 29 in good health. The V and J genes are TRBV6-5 and TRBJ1-2; maybe TRBD1 (6 bases). As DNA, the CDR3 is TGTGCCAGCAGTAAAACGGGACAAGACTACTATGGCTACACCTTC. This encodes CASSKTGQDYYGYTF.